This T cell receptor (beta chain) stems from a study of T cell changes during pregnancy in multiple sclerosis. Profiling relied on immunoSEQ multiplex PCR, and the TCRdb table lists in-frame clones only, not all of them. The data contain fewer than 60,000 clones, 91% of them singletons. The clonotype was recovered from a female donor in good health, enrolled as a control in a pregnancy study. This specimen consisted of peripheral blood, obtained after pregnancy.

The CDR3 is CASRTTSGSPYEQYF. The CDR3 nucleotides are TGTGCCAGCAGAACCACTAGCGGGAGCCCTTACGAGCAGTACTTC. The chain combines TRBV11-2 with TRBJ2-7; 11 bases map to TRBD2. With V trimmed by 6 bases and J by 4 bases, 8 bases remained unmatched. The CDR3 loop spans 15 amino acids. The germline gives CDR1 SGHAT, CDR2 FQNNGV.